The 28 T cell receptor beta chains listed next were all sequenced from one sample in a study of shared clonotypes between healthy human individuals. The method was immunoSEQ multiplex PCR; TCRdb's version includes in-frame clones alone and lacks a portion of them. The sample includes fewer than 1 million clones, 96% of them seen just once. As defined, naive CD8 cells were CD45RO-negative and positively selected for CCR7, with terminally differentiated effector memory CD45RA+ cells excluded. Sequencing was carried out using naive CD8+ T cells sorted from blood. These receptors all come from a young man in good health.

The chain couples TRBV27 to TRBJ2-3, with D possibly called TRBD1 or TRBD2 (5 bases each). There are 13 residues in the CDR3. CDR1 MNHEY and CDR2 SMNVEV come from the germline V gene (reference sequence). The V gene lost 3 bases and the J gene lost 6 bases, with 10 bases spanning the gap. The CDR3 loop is CASSFGAVDTQYF. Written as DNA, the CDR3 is TGTGCCAGCAGTTTCGGGGCGGTGGATACGCAGTATTTT.

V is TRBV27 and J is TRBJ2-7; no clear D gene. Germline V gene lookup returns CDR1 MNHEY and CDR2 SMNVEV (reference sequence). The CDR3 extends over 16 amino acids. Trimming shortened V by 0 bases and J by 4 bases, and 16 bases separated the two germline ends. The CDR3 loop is CASSLSGGEFGYEQYF. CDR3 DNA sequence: TGTGCCAGCAGTTTATCGGGTGGGGAATTCGGGTACGAGCAGTACTTC.

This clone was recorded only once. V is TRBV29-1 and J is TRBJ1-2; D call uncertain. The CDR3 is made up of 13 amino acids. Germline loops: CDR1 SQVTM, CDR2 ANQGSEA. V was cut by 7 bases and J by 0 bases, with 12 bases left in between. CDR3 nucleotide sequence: TGCAGCGGGTGGACCGAAGCTAACTATGGCTACACCTTC. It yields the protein CSGWTEANYGYTF.

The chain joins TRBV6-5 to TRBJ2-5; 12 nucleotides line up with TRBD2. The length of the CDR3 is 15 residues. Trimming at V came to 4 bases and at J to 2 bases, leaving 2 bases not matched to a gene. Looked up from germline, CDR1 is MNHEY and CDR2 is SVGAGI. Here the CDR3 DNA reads TGTGCCAGCAGTTGGACTAGCGGGGTACAAGAGACCCAGTACTTC. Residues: CASSWTSGVQETQYF.

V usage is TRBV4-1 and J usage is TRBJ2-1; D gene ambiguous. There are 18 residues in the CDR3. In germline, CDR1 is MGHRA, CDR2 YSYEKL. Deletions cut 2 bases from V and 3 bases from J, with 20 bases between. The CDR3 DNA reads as TGCGCCAGCAGCCAATCAGATCCTACGGCCAGCTACTACAATGAGCAGTTCTTC. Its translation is CASSQSDPTASYYNEQFF.

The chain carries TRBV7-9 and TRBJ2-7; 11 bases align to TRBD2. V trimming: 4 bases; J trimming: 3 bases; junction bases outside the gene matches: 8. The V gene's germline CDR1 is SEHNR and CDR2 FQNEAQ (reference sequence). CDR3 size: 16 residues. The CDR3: CASSSGPTSGNYEQYF. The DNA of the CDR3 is TGTGCCAGCAGCTCAGGACCGACTAGCGGGAACTACGAGCAGTACTTC.

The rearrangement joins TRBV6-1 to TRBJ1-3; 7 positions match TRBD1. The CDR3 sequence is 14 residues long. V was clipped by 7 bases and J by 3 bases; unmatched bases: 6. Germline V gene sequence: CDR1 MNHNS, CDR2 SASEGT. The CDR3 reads CASNVDRVGNTIYF. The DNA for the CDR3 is TGTGCCAGCAATGTAGACAGGGTTGGAAACACCATATATTTT.

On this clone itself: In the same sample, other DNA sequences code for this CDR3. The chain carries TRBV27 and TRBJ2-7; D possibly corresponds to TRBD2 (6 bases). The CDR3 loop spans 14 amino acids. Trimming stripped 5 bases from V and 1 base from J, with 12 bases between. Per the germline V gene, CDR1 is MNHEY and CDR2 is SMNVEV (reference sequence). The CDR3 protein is CASSEGGGSYEQYF. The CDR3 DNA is TGTGCCAGCAGTGAGGGAGGAGGGTCCTACGAGCAGTACTTC.

CDR3 region: CASSLALGGLHQETQYF. The DNA of the CDR3 is TGCGCCAGCAGCTTGGCCTTGGGGGGATTACACCAAGAGACCCAGTACTTC. This rearrangement joins TRBV5-1 to TRBJ2-5; possible D gene TRBD2, 6 bases. The CDR3 covers 17 residues. The V gene's germline CDR1 is SGHRS and CDR2 YFSETQ. V shed 0 bases and J shed 0 bases, with 15 bases lying between them.

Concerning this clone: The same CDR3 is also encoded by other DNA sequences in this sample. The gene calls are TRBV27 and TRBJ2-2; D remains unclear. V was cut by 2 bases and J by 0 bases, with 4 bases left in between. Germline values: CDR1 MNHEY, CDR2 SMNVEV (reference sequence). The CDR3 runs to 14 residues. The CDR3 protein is CASSLGTNTGELFF. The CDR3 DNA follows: TGTGCCAGCAGTTTAGGAACGAACACCGGGGAGCTGTTTTTT.

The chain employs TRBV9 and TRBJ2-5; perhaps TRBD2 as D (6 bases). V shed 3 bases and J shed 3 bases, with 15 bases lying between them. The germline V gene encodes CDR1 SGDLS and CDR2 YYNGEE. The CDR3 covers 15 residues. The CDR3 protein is CASSAGVQKKETQYF. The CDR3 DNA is TGTGCCAGCAGCGCGGGGGTACAGAAGAAAGAGACCCAGTACTTC.

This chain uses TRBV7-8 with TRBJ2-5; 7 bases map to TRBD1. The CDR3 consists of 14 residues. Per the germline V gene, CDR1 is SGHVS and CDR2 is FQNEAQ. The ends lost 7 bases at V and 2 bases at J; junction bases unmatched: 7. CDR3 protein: CASNNPGQQETQYF. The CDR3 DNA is TGTGCCAGCAACAACCCGGGACAGCAAGAGACCCAGTACTTC.

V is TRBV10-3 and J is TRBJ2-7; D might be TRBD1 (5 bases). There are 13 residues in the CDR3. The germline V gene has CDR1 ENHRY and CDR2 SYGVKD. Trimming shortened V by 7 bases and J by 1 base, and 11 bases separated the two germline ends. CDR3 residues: CAITPTESYEQYF. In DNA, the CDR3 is TGTGCCATCACCCCGACAGAGTCCTACGAGCAGTACTTC.

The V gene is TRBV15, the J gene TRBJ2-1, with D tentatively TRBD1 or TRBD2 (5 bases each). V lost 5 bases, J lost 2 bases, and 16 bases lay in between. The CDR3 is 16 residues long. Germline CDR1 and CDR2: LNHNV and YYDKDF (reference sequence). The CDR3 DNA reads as TGTGCCACCAGCCGTTCCAGGGAGTCCCCCTACAATGAGCAGTTCTTC. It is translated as CATSRSRESPYNEQFF. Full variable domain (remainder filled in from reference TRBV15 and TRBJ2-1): DAMVIQNPRYQVTQFGKPVTLSCSQTLNHNVMYWYQQKSSQAPKLLFHYYDKDFNNEADTPDNFQSRRPNTSFCFLDIRSPGLGDTAMYLCATSRSRESPYNEQFFGPGTRLTVL.

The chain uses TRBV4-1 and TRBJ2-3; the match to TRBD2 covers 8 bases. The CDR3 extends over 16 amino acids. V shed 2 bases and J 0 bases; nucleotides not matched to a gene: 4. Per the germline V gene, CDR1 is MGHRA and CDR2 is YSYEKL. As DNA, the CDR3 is TGCGCCAGCAGCCAAAAGCAGCGGGAGAGCACAGATACGCAGTATTTT. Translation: CASSQKQRESTDTQYF.

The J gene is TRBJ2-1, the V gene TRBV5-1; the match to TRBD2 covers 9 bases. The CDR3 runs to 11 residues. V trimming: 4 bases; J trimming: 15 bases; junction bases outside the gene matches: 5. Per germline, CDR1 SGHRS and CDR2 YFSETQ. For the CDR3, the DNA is TGCGCCAGCAGCGGGGGGACTAGCCCGTTCTTC. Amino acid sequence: CASSGGTSPFF.

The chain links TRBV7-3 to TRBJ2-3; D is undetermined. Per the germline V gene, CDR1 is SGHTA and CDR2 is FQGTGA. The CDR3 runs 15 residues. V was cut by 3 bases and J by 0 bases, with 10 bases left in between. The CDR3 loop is CASSLYSDSTDTQYF. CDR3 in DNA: TGTGCCAGCAGCTTGTATAGTGATAGCACAGATACGCAGTATTTT.

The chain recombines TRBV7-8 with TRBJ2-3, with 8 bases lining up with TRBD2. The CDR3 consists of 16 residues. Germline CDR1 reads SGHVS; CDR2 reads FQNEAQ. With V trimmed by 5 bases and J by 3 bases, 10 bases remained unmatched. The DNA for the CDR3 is TGTGCCAGCAGCGGGAAGCTAGCGGGCCTAACAGATACGCAGTATTTT. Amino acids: CASSGKLAGLTDTQYF.

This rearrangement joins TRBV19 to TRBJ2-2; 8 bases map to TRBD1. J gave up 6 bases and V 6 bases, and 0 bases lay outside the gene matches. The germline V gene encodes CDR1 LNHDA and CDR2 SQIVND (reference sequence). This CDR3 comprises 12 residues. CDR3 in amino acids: CASRQGAGELFF. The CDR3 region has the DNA TGTGCCAGTAGACAGGGGGCCGGGGAGCTGTTTTTT.

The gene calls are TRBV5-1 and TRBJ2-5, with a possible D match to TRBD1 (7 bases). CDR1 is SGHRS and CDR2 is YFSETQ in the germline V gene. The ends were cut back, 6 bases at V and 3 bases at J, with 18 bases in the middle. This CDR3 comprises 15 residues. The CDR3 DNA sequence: TGCGCCAGCACCGAGGTGGGCAGGGGGGAAGAGACCCAGTACTTC. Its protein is CASTEVGRGEETQYF.

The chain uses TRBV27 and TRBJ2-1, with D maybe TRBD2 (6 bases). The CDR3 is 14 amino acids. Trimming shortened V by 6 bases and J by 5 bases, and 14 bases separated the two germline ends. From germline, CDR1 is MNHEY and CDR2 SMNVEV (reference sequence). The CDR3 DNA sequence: TGTGCCAGCAGCCTAACCGGGAGCCACAATGAGCAGTTCTTC. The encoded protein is CASSLTGSHNEQFF.

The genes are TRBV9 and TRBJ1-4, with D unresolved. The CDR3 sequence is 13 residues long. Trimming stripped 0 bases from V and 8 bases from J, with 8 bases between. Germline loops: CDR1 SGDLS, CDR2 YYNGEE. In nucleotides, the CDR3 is TGTGCCAGCAGCGTAGGACTTCAGGAAAAACTGTTTTTT. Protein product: CASSVGLQEKLFF.

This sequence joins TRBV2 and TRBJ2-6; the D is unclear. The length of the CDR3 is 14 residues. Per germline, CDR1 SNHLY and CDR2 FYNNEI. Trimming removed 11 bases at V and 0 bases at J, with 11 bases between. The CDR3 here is CAVTSSSGANVLTF. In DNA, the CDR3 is TGTGCCGTCACAAGTAGCTCTGGGGCCAACGTCCTGACTTTC.

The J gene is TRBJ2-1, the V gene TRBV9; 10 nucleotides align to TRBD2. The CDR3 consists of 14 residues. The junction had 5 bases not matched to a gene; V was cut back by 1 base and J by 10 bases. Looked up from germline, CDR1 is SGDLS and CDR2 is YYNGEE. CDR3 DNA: TGTGCCAGCAGCGTACGGCTAGCGGGAGAAGAGCAGTTCTTC. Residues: CASSVRLAGEEQFF. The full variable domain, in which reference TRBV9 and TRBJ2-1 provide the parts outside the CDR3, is DSGVTQTPKHLITATGQRVTLRCSPRSGDLSVYWYQQSLDQGLQFLIQYYNGEERAKGNILERFSAQQFPDLHSELNLSSLELGDSALYFCASSVRLAGEEQFFGPGTRLTVL.

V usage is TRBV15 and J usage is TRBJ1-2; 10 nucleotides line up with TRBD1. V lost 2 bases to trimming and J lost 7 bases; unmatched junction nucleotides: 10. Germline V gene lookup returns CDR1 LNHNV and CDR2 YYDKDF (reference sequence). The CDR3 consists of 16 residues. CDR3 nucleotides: TGTGCCACCAGCAGACCAGGACAGGGGGTAAGGGGTGGCTACACCTTC. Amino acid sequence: CATSRPGQGVRGGYTF.

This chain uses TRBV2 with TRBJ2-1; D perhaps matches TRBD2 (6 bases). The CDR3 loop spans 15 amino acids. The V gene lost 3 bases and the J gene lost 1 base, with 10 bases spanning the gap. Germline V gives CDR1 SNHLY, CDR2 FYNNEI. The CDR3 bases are TGTGCCAGCAGTGAGGAGGGCTCATCCTACAATGAGCAGTTCTTC. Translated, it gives CASSEEGSSYNEQFF.

CDR3 protein: CASSPGTGANYGYTF. For the CDR3, the DNA is TGTGCCAGCAGCCCAGGGACAGGAGCTAACTATGGCTACACCTTC. The J gene is TRBJ1-2, the V gene TRBV9; 8 positions agree with TRBD1. Germline-derived CDR1 and CDR2 are SGDLS and YYNGEE. V shed 4 bases and J 0 bases; nucleotides not matched to a gene: 5. The CDR3 covers 15 residues.

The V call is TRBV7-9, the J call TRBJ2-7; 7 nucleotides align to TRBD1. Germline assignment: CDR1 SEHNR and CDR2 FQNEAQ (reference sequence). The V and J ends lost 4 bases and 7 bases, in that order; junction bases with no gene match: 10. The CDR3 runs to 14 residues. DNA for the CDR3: TGTGCCAGCAGCTCTACCGACAGGGCGCGGGAGCAGTACTTC. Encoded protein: CASSSTDRAREQYF.